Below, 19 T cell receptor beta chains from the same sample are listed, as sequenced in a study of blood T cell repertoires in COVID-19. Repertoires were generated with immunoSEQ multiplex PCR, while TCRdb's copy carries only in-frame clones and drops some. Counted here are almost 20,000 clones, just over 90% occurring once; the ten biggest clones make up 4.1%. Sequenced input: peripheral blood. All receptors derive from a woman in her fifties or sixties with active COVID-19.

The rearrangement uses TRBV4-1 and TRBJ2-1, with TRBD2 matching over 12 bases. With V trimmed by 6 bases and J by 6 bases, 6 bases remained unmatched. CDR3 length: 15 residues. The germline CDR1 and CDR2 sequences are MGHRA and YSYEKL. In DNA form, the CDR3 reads TGCGCCAGCAGACCTGGACTAGCGGGATCCAATGAGCAGTTCTTC. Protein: CASRPGLAGSNEQFF.

The CDR3 DNA reads TGCGCCAGCAGCCCTGGTCCGGGGGGGCGCGTCTATGGCTACACCTTC. It encodes CASSPGPGGRVYGYTF. This chain connects TRBV5-1 to TRBJ1-2, with D possibly TRBD1 on 6 matching bases. The CDR3 loop spans 16 amino acids. Looked up from germline, CDR1 is SGHRS and CDR2 is YFSETQ. The germline V and J ends were trimmed by 4 bases and 4 bases, with 20 bases remaining between them.

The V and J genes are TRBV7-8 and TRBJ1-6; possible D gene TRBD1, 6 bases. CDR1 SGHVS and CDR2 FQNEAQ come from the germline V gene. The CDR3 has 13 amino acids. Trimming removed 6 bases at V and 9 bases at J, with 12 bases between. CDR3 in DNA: TGTGCCAGCAGGCCAACAGGGTCTTCACCCCTCCACTTT. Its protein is CASRPTGSSPLHF.

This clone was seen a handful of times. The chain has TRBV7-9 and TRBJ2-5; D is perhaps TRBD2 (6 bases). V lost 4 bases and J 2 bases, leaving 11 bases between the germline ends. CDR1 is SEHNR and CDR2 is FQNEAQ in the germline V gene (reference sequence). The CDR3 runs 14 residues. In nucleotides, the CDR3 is TGTGCCAGCAGCTATGGGGCGGGACAAGAGACCCAGTACTTC. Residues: CASSYGAGQETQYF. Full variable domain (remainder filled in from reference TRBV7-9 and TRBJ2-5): DTGVSQNPRHKITKRGQNVTFRCDPISEHNRLYWYRQTLGQGPEFLTYFQNEAQLEKSRLLSDRFSAERPKGSFSTLEIQRTEQGDSAMYLCASSYGAGQETQYFGPGTRLLVL.

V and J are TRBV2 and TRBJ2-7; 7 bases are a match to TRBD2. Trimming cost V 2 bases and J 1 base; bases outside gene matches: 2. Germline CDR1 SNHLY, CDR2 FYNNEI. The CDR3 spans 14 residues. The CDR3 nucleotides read TGTGCCAGCAGTGAAAATAGCGGGTCCTACGAGCAGTACTTC. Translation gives CASSENSGSYEQYF.

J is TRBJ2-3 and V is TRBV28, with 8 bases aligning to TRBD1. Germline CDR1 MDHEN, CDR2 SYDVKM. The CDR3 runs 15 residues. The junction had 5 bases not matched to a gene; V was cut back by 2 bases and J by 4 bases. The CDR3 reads CASSLGRGHADTQYF. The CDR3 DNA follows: TGTGCCAGCAGTTTAGGCAGGGGGCACGCAGATACGCAGTATTTT.

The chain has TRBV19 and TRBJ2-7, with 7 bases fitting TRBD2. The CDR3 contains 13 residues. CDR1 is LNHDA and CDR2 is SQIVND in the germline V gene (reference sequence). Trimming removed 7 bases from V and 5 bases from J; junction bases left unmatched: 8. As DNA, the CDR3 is TGTGCCAGTACGGCAGGGAGGGTGAACGAGCAGTACTTC. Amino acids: CASTAGRVNEQYF.

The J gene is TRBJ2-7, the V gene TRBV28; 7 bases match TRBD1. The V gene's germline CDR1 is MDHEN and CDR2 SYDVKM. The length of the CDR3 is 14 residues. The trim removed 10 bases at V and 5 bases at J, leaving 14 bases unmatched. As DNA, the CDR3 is TGTGCCAACAAGACAGGGTTTCCCCACGACGAGCAGTACTTC. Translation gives CANKTGFPHDEQYF.

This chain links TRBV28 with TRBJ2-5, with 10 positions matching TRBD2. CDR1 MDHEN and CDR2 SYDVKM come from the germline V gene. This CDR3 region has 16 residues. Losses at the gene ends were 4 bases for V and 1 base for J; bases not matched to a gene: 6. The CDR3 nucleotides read TGTGCCAGCAGTTCTCGGACTAGCGGATTCCAAGAGACCCAGTACTTC. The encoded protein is CASSSRTSGFQETQYF.

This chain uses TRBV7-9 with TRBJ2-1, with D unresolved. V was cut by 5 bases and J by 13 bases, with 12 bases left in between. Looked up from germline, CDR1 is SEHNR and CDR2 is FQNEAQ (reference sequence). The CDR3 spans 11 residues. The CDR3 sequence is CASSLRHYQFF. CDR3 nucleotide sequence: TGTGCCAGCAGCCTTAGACATTATCAGTTCTTC.

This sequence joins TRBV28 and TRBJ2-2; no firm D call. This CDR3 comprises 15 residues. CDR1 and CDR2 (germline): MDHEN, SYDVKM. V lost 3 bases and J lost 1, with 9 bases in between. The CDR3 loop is CASSFSTGNTGELFF. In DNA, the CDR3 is TGTGCCAGCAGTTTTTCGACGGGGAACACCGGGGAGCTGTTTTTT.

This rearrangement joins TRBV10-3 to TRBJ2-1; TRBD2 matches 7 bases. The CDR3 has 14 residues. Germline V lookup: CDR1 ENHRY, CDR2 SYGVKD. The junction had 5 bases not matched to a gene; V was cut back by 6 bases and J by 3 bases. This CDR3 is CAIRASGDYNEQFF. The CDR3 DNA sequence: TGTGCCATCAGAGCTAGCGGAGACTACAATGAGCAGTTCTTC.

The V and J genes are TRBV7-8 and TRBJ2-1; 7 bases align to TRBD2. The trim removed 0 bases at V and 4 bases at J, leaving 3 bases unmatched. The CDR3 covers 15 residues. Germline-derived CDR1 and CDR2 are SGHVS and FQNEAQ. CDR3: CASSLALAAYNEQFF. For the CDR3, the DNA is TGTGCCAGCAGCTTAGCTCTAGCGGCTTACAATGAGCAGTTCTTC.

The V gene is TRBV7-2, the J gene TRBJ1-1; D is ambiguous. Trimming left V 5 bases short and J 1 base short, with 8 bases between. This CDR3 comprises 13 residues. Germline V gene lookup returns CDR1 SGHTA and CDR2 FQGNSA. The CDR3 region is CASSKYGNTEAFF. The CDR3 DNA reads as TGTGCCAGCAGCAAATACGGGAACACTGAAGCTTTCTTT.

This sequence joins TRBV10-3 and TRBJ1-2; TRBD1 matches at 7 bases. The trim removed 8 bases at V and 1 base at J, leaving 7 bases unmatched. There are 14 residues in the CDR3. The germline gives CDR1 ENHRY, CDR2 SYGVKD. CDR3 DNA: TGTGCCATCGGGGGACAGCAGTTTAACTATGGCTACACCTTC. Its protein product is CAIGGQQFNYGYTF.

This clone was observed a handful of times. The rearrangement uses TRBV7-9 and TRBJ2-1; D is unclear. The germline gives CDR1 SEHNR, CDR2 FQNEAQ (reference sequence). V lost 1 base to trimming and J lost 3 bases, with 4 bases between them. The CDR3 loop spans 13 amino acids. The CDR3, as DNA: TGTGCCAGCAGCTTAGGCAGCTACAATGAGCAGTTCTTC. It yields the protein CASSLGSYNEQFF.

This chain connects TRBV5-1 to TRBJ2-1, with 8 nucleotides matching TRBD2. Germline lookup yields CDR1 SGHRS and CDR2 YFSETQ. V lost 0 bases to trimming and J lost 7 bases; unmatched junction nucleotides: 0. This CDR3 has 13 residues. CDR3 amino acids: CASSLGLANEQFF. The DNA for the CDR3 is TGCGCCAGCAGCTTGGGACTAGCGAATGAGCAGTTCTTC.

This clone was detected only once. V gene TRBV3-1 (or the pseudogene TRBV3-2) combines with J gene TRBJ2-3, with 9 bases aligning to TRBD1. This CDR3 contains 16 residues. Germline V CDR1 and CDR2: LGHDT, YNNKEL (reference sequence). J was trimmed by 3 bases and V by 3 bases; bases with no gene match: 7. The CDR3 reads CASSHTGQGRTDTQYF. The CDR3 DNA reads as TGTGCCAGCAGCCATACGGGACAGGGTAGGACAGATACGCAGTATTTT.

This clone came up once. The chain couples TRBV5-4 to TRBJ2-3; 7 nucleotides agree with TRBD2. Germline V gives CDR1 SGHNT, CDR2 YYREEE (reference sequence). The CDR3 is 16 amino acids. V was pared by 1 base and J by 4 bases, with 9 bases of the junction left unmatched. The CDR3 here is CASSLRSGRGADTQYF. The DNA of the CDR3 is TGTGCCAGCAGCTTGCGAAGTGGGAGGGGCGCAGATACGCAGTATTTT.